These 9 T cell receptor beta chains share one sample of origin, sequenced in a study of cytomegalovirus exposure and HLA in healthy donors. 60 Vbeta and 13 Jbeta primers were used in PCR. Repertoires were generated with immunoSEQ multiplex PCR, while TCRdb's copy carries only in-frame clones and drops some. The sample lists 170,000 or so clones; 75% to 85% were seen once. The sequenced sample was PBMCs. The receptors here all came from a woman aged 30 to 39 in good health and CMV-seronegative.

The chain recombines TRBV9 with TRBJ2-7, with 8 bases fitting TRBD2. The CDR3 runs to 14 residues. V trimming: 2 bases; J trimming: 0 bases; junction bases outside the gene matches: 1. The V gene's germline CDR1 is SGDLS and CDR2 YYNGEE. The CDR3 DNA reads TGTGCCAGCAGCGTTACTAGCGGCTCCTACGAGCAGTACTTC. Translating gives CASSVTSGSYEQYF.

The rearrangement uses TRBV5-6 and TRBJ2-3; 7 bases fit TRBD2. Germline values: CDR1 SGHDT, CDR2 YYEEEE. The CDR3 spans 15 residues. V trimming: 1 base; J trimming: 6 bases; junction bases outside the gene matches: 8. CDR3 bases: TGTGCCAGCAGCTTGCTTAGCGGGCCGAGGGATACGCAGTATTTT. It translates to CASSLLSGPRDTQYF.

The rearrangement links TRBV2 to TRBJ2-7; TRBD1 agrees at 7 bases. CDR3 length: 15 residues. Per germline, CDR1 SNHLY and CDR2 FYNNEI. Unmatched junction bases numbered 7, after V lost 1 base and J lost 4 bases. The DNA for the CDR3 is TGTGCCAGCAGTGAAGTGGGGACAGCATTATACGAGCAGTACTTC. Protein: CASSEVGTALYEQYF.

V and J are TRBV9 and TRBJ2-2; TRBD2 aligns across 7 bases. After removal of 2 bases from V and 0 bases from J, the junction contained 10 bases not matched to a gene. The CDR3 spans 18 residues. Per the germline V gene, CDR1 is SGDLS and CDR2 is YYNGEE. The DNA for the CDR3 is TGTGCCAGCAGCGTGGGGGGGTTACCCCGGCCGAACACCGGGGAGCTGTTTTTT. Protein: CASSVGGLPRPNTGELFF.

On this clone: One end of the junction fails to match germline, which may point to a read error. This rearrangement joins TRBV11-2 to TRBJ2-3; the D gene is possibly TRBD1 (5 bases). This CDR3 spans 11 amino acids. Germline V CDR1 and CDR2: SGHAT, FQNNGV. The CDR3 DNA reads TGTGCCAGCAGTTCGACAGATGCGCAGTATTTT. Translating it yields CASSSTDAQYF.

The chain combines TRBV19 with TRBJ2-2; 9 positions agree with TRBD1. V shed 9 bases, J shed 6 bases, and the junction held 8 bases outside the gene matches. Germline CDR1 LNHDA, CDR2 SQIVND (reference sequence). The length of the CDR3 is 14 residues. Here the CDR3 DNA reads TGTGCCAGCTCCATACAGGGGGCCCCCGGGGAGCTGTTTTTT. Protein product: CASSIQGAPGELFF.

The chain uses TRBV6-1 and TRBJ2-7; D is undetermined. Trimming removed 0 bases from V and 1 base from J, with 16 bases in between. The CDR3 runs to 17 residues. CDR1 and CDR2 (germline): MNHNS, SASEGT. The CDR3 bases are TGTGCCAGCAGTGAAGCTTCCCTGGCCAGGTGGTCCTACGAGCAGTACTTC. It codes for CASSEASLARWSYEQYF.

The rearrangement uses TRBV5-4 and TRBJ2-1; D possibly corresponds to TRBD2 (6 bases). The CDR3 consists of 17 residues. Germline V gene lookup returns CDR1 SGHNT and CDR2 YYREEE (reference sequence). Deletions cut 6 bases from V and 1 base from J, with 20 bases between. Here the CDR3 reads CASTRENSYSSYNEQFF. CDR3 sequence (DNA): TGTGCCAGCACCCGGGAGAACAGCTATTCTTCCTACAATGAGCAGTTCTTC. Variable domain in full (rest from reference TRBV5-4 and TRBJ2-1): ETGVTQSPTHLIKTRGQQVTLRCSSQSGHNTVSWYQQALGQGPQFIFQYYREEENGRGNFPPRFSGLQFPNYSSELNVNALELDDSALYLCASTRENSYSSYNEQFFGPGTRLTVL.

This clone was picked up a small number of times. The CDR3 sequence: CASSPLHQETQYF. DNA of the CDR3: TGTGCCAGCAGCCCACTACACCAAGAGACCCAGTACTTC. The gene calls are TRBV7-2 and TRBJ2-5; D call uncertain. The V end was cut by 5 bases, the J end by 0 bases, with 7 bases between. The CDR3 spans 13 residues. Germline V lookup: CDR1 SGHTA, CDR2 FQGNSA.